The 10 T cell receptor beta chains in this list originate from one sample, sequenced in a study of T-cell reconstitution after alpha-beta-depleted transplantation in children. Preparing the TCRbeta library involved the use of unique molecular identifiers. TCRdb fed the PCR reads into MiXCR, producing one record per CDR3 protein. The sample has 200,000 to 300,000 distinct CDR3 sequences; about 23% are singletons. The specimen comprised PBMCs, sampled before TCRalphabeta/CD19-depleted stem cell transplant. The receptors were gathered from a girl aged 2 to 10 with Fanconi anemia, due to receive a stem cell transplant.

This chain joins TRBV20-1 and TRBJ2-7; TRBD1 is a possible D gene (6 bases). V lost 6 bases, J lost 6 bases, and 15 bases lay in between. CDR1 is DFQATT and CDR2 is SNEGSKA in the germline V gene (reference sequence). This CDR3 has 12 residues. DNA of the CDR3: TGCAGTGCCGCTAGCCTAGGGGGCGAGCAGTACTTC. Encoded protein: CSAASLGGEQYF.

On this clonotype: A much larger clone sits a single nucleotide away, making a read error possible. The CDR3 protein is CATSQATKANQFF. CDR3 nucleotides: TGTGCCACCAGCCAAGCCACCAAGGCCAACCAGTTCTTC. V is TRBV4-2 and J is TRBJ2-1; D remains ambiguous. The CDR3 contains 13 residues. The germline CDR1 and CDR2 sequences are LGHNA and YNFKEQ.

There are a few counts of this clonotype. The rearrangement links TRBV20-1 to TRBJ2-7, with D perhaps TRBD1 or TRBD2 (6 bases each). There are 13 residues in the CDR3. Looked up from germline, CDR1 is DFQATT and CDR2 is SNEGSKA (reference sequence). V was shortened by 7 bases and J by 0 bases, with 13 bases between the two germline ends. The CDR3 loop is CSGNKGGSYEQYF. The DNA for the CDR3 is TGCAGTGGGAATAAGGGGGGCTCCTACGAGCAGTACTTC.

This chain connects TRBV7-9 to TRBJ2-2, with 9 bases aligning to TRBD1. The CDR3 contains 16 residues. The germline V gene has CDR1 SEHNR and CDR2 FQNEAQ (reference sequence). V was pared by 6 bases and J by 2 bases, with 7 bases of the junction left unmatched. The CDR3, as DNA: TGTGCCAGCAGGAAGCGACAGGGGGTAAACACCGGGGAGCTGTTTTTT. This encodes CASRKRQGVNTGELFF.

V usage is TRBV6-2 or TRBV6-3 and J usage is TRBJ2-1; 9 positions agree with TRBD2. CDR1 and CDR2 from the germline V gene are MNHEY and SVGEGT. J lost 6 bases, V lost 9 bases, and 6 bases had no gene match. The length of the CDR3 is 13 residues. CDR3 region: CARPSGIINEQFF. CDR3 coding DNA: TGTGCCAGGCCTAGCGGGATCATCAATGAGCAGTTCTTC.

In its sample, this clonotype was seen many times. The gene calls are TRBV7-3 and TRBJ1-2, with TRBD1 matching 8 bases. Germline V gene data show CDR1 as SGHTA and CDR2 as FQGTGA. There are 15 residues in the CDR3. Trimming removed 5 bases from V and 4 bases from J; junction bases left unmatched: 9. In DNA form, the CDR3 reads TGTGCCAGCAGCCCATCGGACAGGGACCTCTATGGCTACACCTTC. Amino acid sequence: CASSPSDRDLYGYTF.

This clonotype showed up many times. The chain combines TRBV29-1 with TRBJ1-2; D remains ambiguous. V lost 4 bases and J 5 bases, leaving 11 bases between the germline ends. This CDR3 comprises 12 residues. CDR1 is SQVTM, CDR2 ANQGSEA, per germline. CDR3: CSVATRLYGYTF. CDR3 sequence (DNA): TGCAGCGTTGCCACTCGTCTGTATGGCTACACCTTC. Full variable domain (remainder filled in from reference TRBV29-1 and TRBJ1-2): SAVISQKPSRDICQRGTSLTIQCQVDSQVTMMFWYRQQPGQSLTLIATANQGSEATYESGFVIDKFPISRPNLTFSTLTVSNMSPEDSSIYLCSVATRLYGYTFGSGTRLTVV.

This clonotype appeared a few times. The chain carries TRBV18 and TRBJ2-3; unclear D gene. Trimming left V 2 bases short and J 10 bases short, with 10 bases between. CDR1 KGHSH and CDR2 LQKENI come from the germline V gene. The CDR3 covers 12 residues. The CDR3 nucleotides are TGTGCCAGCTCACCAATGGGCTCTGCGCAGTATTTT. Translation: CASSPMGSAQYF.

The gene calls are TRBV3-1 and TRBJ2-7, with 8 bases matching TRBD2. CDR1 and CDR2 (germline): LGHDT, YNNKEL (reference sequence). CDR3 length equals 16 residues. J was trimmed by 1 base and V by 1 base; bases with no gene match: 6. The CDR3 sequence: CASSQALQRGSYEQYF. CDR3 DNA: TGTGCCAGCAGCCAAGCCCTGCAGCGGGGGTCCTACGAGCAGTACTTC.

In DNA, the CDR3 is TGTGCCAGCTCCCGGGACCCCCGCTATGAGCAGTTCTTC. Translating gives CASSRDPRYEQFF. V usage is TRBV6-1 and J usage is TRBJ2-1; either TRBD1 or TRBD2 may supply D (5 bases each). CDR3 length: 13 residues. From germline, CDR1 is MNHNS and CDR2 SASEGT. V was pared by 8 bases and J by 8 bases, with 16 bases between.